This is a list of T cell receptor beta chains from one sample in a study of blood T cells in healthy people across ages. TCRdb analysed the 5' RACE reads with MiXCR anew, one entry per CDR3 protein. The top ten clones hold about a sixth of a sample with hundreds of thousands of distinct CDR3 sequences, about 30% of them seen once. The specimen was blood. The receptors originated from a woman at least 80 years old in good health. Each CDR3 is given with its conserved first and last residue. A D gene is named only where the DNA matches it firmly. Not every row has a clone size; where given, it reads once, few, many or a size class.

cdr3_aa cdr3_nt d_call j_call clone_size v_call
CASSYRGDNSPLHF TGTGCCAGCAGCTACAGGGGGGATAATTCACCCCTCCACTTT TRBD1 TRBJ1-6 NA TRBV6-1
CASGGPSQPQHF TGTGCCAGCGGGGGGCCGAGCCAGCCCCAGCATTTT NA TRBJ1-5 NA TRBV7-2
CASSLSLRTSESYNEQYF TGTGCCAGCAGCTTAAGCCTTAGGACTAGCGAATCCTACAATGAGCAGTACTTC TRBD2 TRBJ2-7 few TRBV11-2
CASSFSDGVDYERYF TGTGCCAGCAGCTTTTCGGACGGGGTTGACTACGAGCGGTACTTC NA TRBJ2-7 NA TRBV5-5
CASSPTGSPGETQYF TGTGCTAGCAGTCCAACAGGGTCCCCCGGAGAGACCCAGTACTTC NA TRBJ2-5 NA TRBV7-7
CASARGLAYGYTF TGTGCCAGCGCCAGAGGCCTGGCCTATGGCTACACCTTC NA TRBJ1-2 NA TRBV28
CASSGDRSPSNQPQHF TGTGCCAGCAGTGGAGACAGGAGCCCTAGCAATCAGCCCCAGCATTTT NA TRBJ1-5 NA TRBV2
CASSLRSGDLSYEQYF TGTGCCAGCAGCCTAAGGAGCGGGGACCTCTCCTACGAGCAGTACTTC TRBD2 TRBJ2-7 many TRBV7-2
CSATAGQGYGYTF TGCAGTGCTACCGCGGGACAGGGGTATGGCTACACCTTC TRBD1 TRBJ1-2 NA TRBV20-1
CASSDNPGTSDSYNEQFF TGTGCCAGCAGCGACAACCCCGGGACTAGCGATTCCTACAATGAGCAGTTCTTC TRBD2 TRBJ2-1 many TRBV9
CASSTQEDRGRERIYGYTF TGTGCCAGCAGCACCCAGGAGGACAGGGGAAGGGAGAGAATCTATGGCTACACCTTC NA TRBJ1-2 many TRBV21-1
CSATVVAGRHEQYF TGCAGTGCTACGGTAGTGGCAGGGCGACACGAGCAGTACTTC NA TRBJ2-7 many TRBV20-1
CASSGGGAYNEQFF TGTGCCAGCAGTGGGGGGGGCGCCTACAATGAGCAGTTCTTC NA TRBJ2-1 NA TRBV7-9
CASSLNQQETQYF TGTGCCAGCAGCTTAAACCAACAAGAGACCCAGTACTTC NA TRBJ2-5 many TRBV7-2
CASSPSSGGALETQYF TGTGCCAGCAGCCCGTCTAGCGGGGGGGCCTTGGAGACCCAGTACTTC TRBD2 TRBJ2-5 once TRBV7-8
CASSFRRANTGELFF TGTGCCAGCAGCTTCAGGAGGGCGAACACCGGGGAGCTGTTTTTT NA TRBJ2-2 NA TRBV5-6
CATRTGGTYNSPLHF TGTGCCACCAGAACAGGAGGAACCTATAATTCACCCCTCCACTTT NA TRBJ1-6 many TRBV15
CATSRDITEQFF TGTGCCACCAGCAGAGATATCACTGAGCAGTTCTTC NA TRBJ2-1 many TRBV15
CASTGPSNTGELFF TGTGCCAGCACGGGACCCTCGAACACCGGGGAGCTGTTTTTT NA TRBJ2-2 NA TRBV5-5
CASSLDALGTVYGYTF TGTGCCAGCAGCTTAGATGCATTGGGGACAGTCTATGGCTACACCTTC TRBD1 TRBJ1-2 many TRBV7-2
CAWSPGWGSYTF TGTGCCTGGAGCCCAGGTTGGGGTAGCTACACCTTC NA TRBJ1-2 many TRBV30
CASRGDYSNQPQHF TGTGCCAGCAGAGGAGATTATAGCAATCAGCCCCAGCATTTT NA TRBJ1-5 NA TRBV7-6
CSVYLGGPNEKLFF TGCAGTGTTTACTTAGGGGGCCCTAATGAAAAACTGTTTTTT TRBD1 TRBJ1-4 many TRBV20-1
CASSPVRSGVTDTQYF TGTGCCAGCTCTCCCGTGCGTAGCGGCGTTACAGATACGCAGTATTTT NA TRBJ2-3 many TRBV18
CASRGTGEYTEAFF TGTGCCAGCAGGGGGACAGGGGAGTACACTGAAGCTTTCTTT TRBD1 TRBJ1-1 few TRBV2
CSAGGTSGGNEQFF TGCAGTGCAGGGGGTACTAGCGGCGGCAATGAGCAGTTCTTC TRBD2 TRBJ2-1 many TRBV20-1
CATPAGGLRLETQYF TGTGCCACCCCGGCGGGGGGTCTAAGGTTGGAGACCCAGTACTTC TRBD2 TRBJ2-5 many TRBV6-1
CSARNLLAGAYNEQYF TGCAGTGCTAGAAATCTCCTAGCGGGGGCCTACAATGAGCAGTACTTC TRBD2 TRBJ2-7 NA TRBV20-1
CSAPKPGDSLGYTF TGCAGTGCTCCAAAGCCCGGGGATTCTCTTGGCTACACCTTC NA TRBJ1-2 NA TRBV20-1
CSAIKTGIYGYTF TGCAGTGCCATTAAGACAGGGATCTATGGCTACACCTTC TRBD1 TRBJ1-2 many TRBV20-1
CASSGFGGGTEAFF TGTGCCAGCAGCGGGTTTGGGGGCGGAACTGAAGCTTTCTTT NA TRBJ1-1 once TRBV5-6
CSARTEYTEAFF TGCAGTGCCCGTACAGAATACACTGAAGCTTTCTTT NA TRBJ1-1 NA TRBV20-1
CASSRTERNEKLFF TGTGCCAGCAGCCGGACAGAAAGAAATGAAAAACTGTTTTTT NA TRBJ1-4 few TRBV6-6
CVSSPQGYEQYF TGTGTCAGCTCCCCACAGGGCTACGAGCAGTATTTC NA TRBJ2-7 NA TRBV11-2
CASSPSGGYSYEQYF TGTGCCAGCAGCCCTAGCGGGGGTTACTCCTACGAGCAGTACTTC TRBD2 TRBJ2-7 many TRBV6-2/TRBV6-3
CASSLAPNGVDEQYF TGTGCCAGCAGCTTAGCCCCAAACGGGGTCGATGAGCAGTACTTC NA TRBJ2-7 NA TRBV11-1
CSASTTSGVQETLYF TGTAGTGCTAGTACGACTAGCGGGGTCCAAGAGACCCTGTACTTC TRBD2 TRBJ2-5 NA TRBV20-1
CSAVPRGPVETQYF TGCAGTGCTGTACCCCGGGGCCCGGTAGAGACCCAGTACTTC NA TRBJ2-5 many TRBV20-1
CASSSGQGISGANVLTF TGTGCCAGCTCATCGGGACAGGGAATCTCTGGGGCCAACGTCCTGACTTTC TRBD1 TRBJ2-6 many TRBV18
CASSSGQSEQYF TGTGCCAGCAGCTCGGGACAGAGCGAACAGTACTTC TRBD1 TRBJ2-4 NA TRBV28
CASSSTGMDYEQYF TGTGCCAGCAGTTCCACAGGTATGGATTACGAGCAGTACTTC NA TRBJ2-7 many TRBV28
CASGEPGRTTEAFF TGTGCTAGTGGCGAACCTGGACGGACCACTGAAGCTTTCTTT NA TRBJ1-1 many TRBV12-5